This TCR beta chain was sequenced in a study of shared clonotypes between healthy human individuals. Looked up from germline, CDR1 is SGHDN and CDR2 is FVKESK. V gave up 6 bases and J gave up 7 bases; unmatched junction bases: 14. This CDR3 spans 15 amino acids. Clones were read by immunoSEQ multiplex PCR, and TCRdb kept only the in-frame ones, dropping some. The sample contains around 620,000 clones, around 96% of which appear only once. Naive CD8 cells, CD45RO-negative and positively selected for CCR7, excluded terminally differentiated effector memory CD45RA+ cells. Only Caucasian adults living in Nashville, Tennessee made up the donor group.

The sequence was obtained from a woman in her twenties or thirties in good health. Sequenced material: naive CD8+ T cells sorted from blood. The chain joins TRBV14 to TRBJ2-7, with 8 bases identical to TRBD2. For the CDR3, the DNA is TGTGCCAGCAGACGAACCGGGACTAGTTTTGGAGAGCAGTACTTC. It translates to CASRRTGTSFGEQYF. Full variable domain (outside the CDR3, taken from reference TRBV14 and TRBJ2-7): EAGVTQFPSHSVIEKGQTVTLRCDPISGHDNLYWYRRVMGKEIKFLLHFVKESKQDESGMPNNRFLAERTGGTYSTLKVQPAELEDSGVYFCASRRTGTSFGEQYFGPGTRLTVT.